The source of this T cell receptor beta chain is a study of OX40 agonist ivuxolimab in advanced cancers. In the study overall: At roughly 83% male, the cohort had a mean age of about 60 years, ranging from 23 to 79.

Samples were taken at baseline and on day 1 of cycles 4 and 7. Repertoires were generated with immunoSEQ multiplex PCR, while TCRdb's copy carries only in-frame clones and drops some. Here the sample spans 120,000 or so clones, approximately 89% being singletons. The source of this sequence is an adult with an advanced solid tumor such as melanoma, head and neck, liver or kidney cancer. The sequenced sample was CD4+ or CD8+ T cells sorted from blood, obtained in a trial of the OX40 agonist ivuxolimab.

The CDR3 reads CASSQGIGDQPQHF. The CDR3 DNA reads as TGCGCCAGCAGCCAAGGGATCGGGGATCAGCCCCAGCATTTT. J is TRBJ1-5 and V is TRBV4-3; D remains unclear. Looked up from germline, CDR1 is LGHNA and CDR2 is YSLEER. The CDR3 consists of 14 residues. V lost 1 base, J lost 5 bases, and 9 bases lay in between.